The 11 T cell receptor beta chains below were found in one sample sequenced in a study of blood T cell repertoires in COVID-19 (dated by TCRdb to 2018 to 2021). Library preparation was by the immunoSEQ multiplex PCR assay. TCRdb took this table from immuneACCESS and kept in-frame rearrangements with V and J called. Such tables lack part of the clones; where checked against another copy, unresolved V genes explain under half of the gap, and the rest is unexplained. The table for this sample lists 130,000 to 150,000 clones; roughly 79% of them were counted only once. Approximately 2% of the sample is taken by the ten largest. The material sequenced was peripheral blood. The source is an older woman with acute or convalescent COVID-19.

The chain has TRBV2 and TRBJ2-1, with 7 bases aligning to TRBD1. The germline CDR1 and CDR2 sequences are SNHLY and FYNNEI. Unmatched junction bases numbered 13, after V lost 0 bases and J lost 8 bases. CDR3 length equals 17 residues. The CDR3 sequence: CASSEAGSASRGYEQFF. The CDR3 nucleotides are TGTGCCAGCAGTGAAGCGGGGTCGGCTAGCAGGGGGTATGAGCAGTTCTTC.

V usage is TRBV7-9 and J usage is TRBJ1-1; perhaps TRBD1 as D (6 bases). The CDR3 extends over 16 amino acids. CDR1 is SEHNR, CDR2 FQNEAQ, per germline (reference sequence). Trimming left V 1 base short and J 4 bases short, with 16 bases between. CDR3 in DNA: TGTGCCAGCAGCTTAGACAGGGTCGCGCAAGGCACTGAAGCTTTCTTT. Residues: CASSLDRVAQGTEAFF.

The chain employs TRBV3-1 (or the pseudogene TRBV3-2) and TRBJ2-2; 11 positions agree with TRBD2. Germline V gene lookup returns CDR1 LGHDT and CDR2 YNNKEL (reference sequence). The CDR3 sequence is 16 residues long. Trimming removed 4 bases from V and 6 bases from J; junction bases left unmatched: 7. CDR3 amino acids: CASSPTSGRGAGELFF. In DNA form, the CDR3 reads TGTGCCAGCAGCCCTACTAGCGGGAGAGGCGCCGGGGAGCTGTTTTTT.

The chain has TRBV6-5 and TRBJ2-7, with D possibly TRBD1 on 5 matching bases. From germline, CDR1 is MNHEY and CDR2 SVGAGI. The V end lost 0 bases, the J end lost 2 bases, and 8 bases lay between the germline ends. This CDR3 contains 14 residues. The CDR3 DNA follows: TGTGCCAGCAGTTACTCGATACAGGCCTACGAGCAGTACTTC. As protein: CASSYSIQAYEQYF.

The rearrangement joins TRBV21-1 to TRBJ2-7; TRBD2 was called by the table and not checked on the DNA. TRBV21-1 is described as a pseudogene. The CDR3 runs to 20 residues. The CDR3 sequence is CASSKAQTIKSGVGFYEQYF. The CDR3, as DNA: TGTGCCAGCAGCAAAGCCCAGACGATAAAAAGCGGAGTAGGATTCTACGAGCAGTACTTC.

V and J are TRBV3-1 (or the pseudogene TRBV3-2) and TRBJ2-7; TRBD2 might be the D (5 bases). V was pared by 4 bases and J by 4 bases, with 8 bases between. The length of the CDR3 is 12 residues. Germline V gene lookup returns CDR1 LGHDT and CDR2 YNNKEL (reference sequence). The CDR3: CASSLRDYEQYF. The CDR3 DNA is TGTGCCAGCAGCCTCCGGGATTACGAGCAGTACTTC.

The chain is built from TRBV9 and TRBJ2-7, with 7 bases lining up with TRBD1. The CDR3 contains 12 residues. V shed 3 bases, J shed 7 bases, and the junction held 4 bases outside the gene matches. The germline V gene encodes CDR1 SGDLS and CDR2 YYNGEE. Written as DNA, the CDR3 is TGTGCCAGCAGCGGGACAGGTCAAGAGCAGTACTTC. Its translation: CASSGTGQEQYF.

J is TRBJ2-1 and V is TRBV14, with D perhaps TRBD2 (6 bases). The germline V gene has CDR1 SGHDN and CDR2 FVKESK. CDR3 size: 15 residues. Trimming removed 2 bases at V and 5 bases at J, with 13 bases between. The CDR3 loop is CASSQLGGKNNEQFF. CDR3 bases: TGTGCCAGCAGCCAACTTGGCGGGAAGAACAATGAGCAGTTCTTC.

The rearrangement joins TRBV7-8 to TRBJ2-1, with D possibly TRBD2 on 6 matching bases. Germline CDR1 is SGHVS and CDR2 is FQNEAQ. This CDR3 contains 16 residues. V shed 2 bases and J shed 10 bases, with 21 bases lying between them. The chain's CDR3 is CASSLLASVSTKEQFF. As DNA, the CDR3 is TGTGCCAGCAGCTTACTCGCTAGCGTATCTACAAAGGAGCAGTTCTTC.

The CDR3 sequence: CASSFKTTDTQYF. The CDR3 DNA reads TGTGCCAGCAGTTTCAAGACTACAGATACGCAGTATTTT. V gene TRBV7-8 combines with J gene TRBJ2-3, with unresolved D. The CDR3 length is 13 residues. Germline CDR1 SGHVS, CDR2 FQNEAQ. The V gene lost 6 bases and the J gene lost 3 bases, with 10 bases spanning the gap.

The chain employs TRBV27 and TRBJ1-3; 7 bases match TRBD1. This CDR3 spans 17 amino acids. After removal of 4 bases from V and 1 base from J, the junction contained 10 bases not matched to a gene. The germline CDR1 and CDR2 sequences are MNHEY and SMNVEV (reference sequence). The CDR3 loop reads CASSSSPDRLSGNTIYF. CDR3 sequence (DNA): TGTGCCAGCAGTTCTTCCCCGGACAGGCTTTCTGGAAACACCATATATTTT.